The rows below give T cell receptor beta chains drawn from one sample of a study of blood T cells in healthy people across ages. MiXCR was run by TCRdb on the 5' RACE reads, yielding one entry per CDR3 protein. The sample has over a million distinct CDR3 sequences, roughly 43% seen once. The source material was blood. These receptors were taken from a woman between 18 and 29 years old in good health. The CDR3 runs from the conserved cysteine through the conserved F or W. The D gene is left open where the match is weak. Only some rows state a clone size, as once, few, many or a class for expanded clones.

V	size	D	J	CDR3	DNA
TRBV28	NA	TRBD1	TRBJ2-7	CASTSQGQGTYEQYF	TGTGCCAGCACCTCCCAGGGACAGGGTACCTACGAGCAGTACTTC
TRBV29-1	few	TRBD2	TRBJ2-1	CSVAGGLHYNEQFF	TGCAGCGTGGCGGGGGGACTCCACTACAATGAGCAGTTCTTC
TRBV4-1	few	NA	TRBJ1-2	CASSQDMGQLMSYYGYTF	TGCGCCAGCAGCCAAGATATGGGTCAACTGATGAGCTACTATGGCTACACCTTC
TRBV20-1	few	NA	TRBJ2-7	CSARGPPVRVVSYEQYF	TGCAGTGCTAGAGGTCCGCCTGTGAGGGTAGTCTCCTACGAGCAGTACTTC
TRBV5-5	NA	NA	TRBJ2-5	CASSPPRNQETQYF	TGTGCCAGCAGCCCCCCAAGAAACCAAGAGACCCAGTACTTC
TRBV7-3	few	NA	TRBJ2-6	CASSKGTDGANVLTF	TGTGCCAGCAGCAAAGGGACGGATGGGGCCAACGTCCTGACTTTC
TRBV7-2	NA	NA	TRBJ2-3	CASSLDATGRTDTQYF	TGTGCCAGCAGCTTAGATGCAACGGGACGAACAGATACGCAGTATTTT
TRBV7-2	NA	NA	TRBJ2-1	CASSSRPGMATHNEQFF	TGTGCCAGCAGCTCCCGGCCGGGAATGGCGACACACAATGAGCAGTTCTTC
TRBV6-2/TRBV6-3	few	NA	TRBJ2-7	CASSYYGTSYEQYF	TGTGCCAGCAGTTACTACGGTACCTCCTACGAGCAGTACTTC
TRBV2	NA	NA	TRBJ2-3	CASSDGGAGTDTQYF	TGTGCCAGCAGCGACGGGGGAGCGGGCACAGATACGCAGTATTTT
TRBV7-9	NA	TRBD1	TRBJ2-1	CASSLRDRGLHEQFF	TGTGCCAGCAGCCTCCGGGACAGGGGGCTCCATGAGCAGTTCTTC
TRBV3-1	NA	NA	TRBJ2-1	CASSQDNGTPYNEQFF	TGTGCCAGCAGCCAAGATAACGGCACCCCCTACAATGAGCAGTTCTTC
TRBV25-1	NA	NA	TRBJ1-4	CASSENTGGGFSEKLFF	TGTGCCAGCAGTGAGAACACAGGCGGGGGCTTTAGTGAAAAACTGTTTTTT
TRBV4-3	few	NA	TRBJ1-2	CASSQMTAAGAYGYTF	TGCGCCAGCAGCCAAATGACGGCAGCAGGTGCCTATGGCTACACCTTC
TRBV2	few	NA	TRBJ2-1	CATEMLRESSNEQFF	TGTGCCACCGAGATGCTTCGGGAGTCGAGCAATGAGCAGTTCTTC
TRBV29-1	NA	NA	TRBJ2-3	CSVGLGQDGADTQYF	TGCAGCGTTGGCCTAGGGCAGGATGGGGCAGATACGCAGTATTTT
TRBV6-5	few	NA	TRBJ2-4	CASSVPGRQNIQYF	TGTGCCAGCTCAGTCCCAGGACGGCAGAACATTCAGTACTTC
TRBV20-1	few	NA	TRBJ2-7	CSARDSFRGGNEQYF	TGCAGTGCTAGAGATTCCTTCAGGGGTGGGAACGAGCAGTACTTC
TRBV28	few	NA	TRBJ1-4	CASSPWGANEKLFF	TGTGCCAGCTCCCCCTGGGGGGCTAATGAAAAACTGTTTTTT
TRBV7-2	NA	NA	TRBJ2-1	CASGAPVALTNSYNEQFF	TGTGCCAGCGGGGCCCCCGTTGCCCTGACTAACTCCTACAATGAGCAGTTCTTC
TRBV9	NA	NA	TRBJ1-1	CASSVARETEAFF	TGTGCCAGCAGCGTAGCGAGGGAGACTGAAGCTTTCTTT
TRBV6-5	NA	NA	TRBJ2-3	CASSYLGYTDTQYF	TGTGCCAGCAGTTACTTGGGCTACACAGATACGCAGTATTTT
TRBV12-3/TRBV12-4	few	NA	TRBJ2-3	CASRMTSTDTQYF	TGTGCCAGCAGGATGACTAGCACAGATACGCAGTATTTT
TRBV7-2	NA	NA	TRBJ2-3	CASSLIAGRTETQYF	TGTGCCAGCAGCTTAATTGCGGGACGCACAGAGACGCAGTATTTT
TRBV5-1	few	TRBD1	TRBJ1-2	CASSLGQDHGYTF	TGCGCCAGCAGCCTGGGACAGGATCATGGCTACACCTTC
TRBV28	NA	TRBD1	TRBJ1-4	CASRGTGTNEKLFF	TGTGCCAGCAGGGGGACAGGAACTAATGAAAAACTGTTTTTT
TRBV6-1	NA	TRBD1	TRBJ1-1	CASSTGQRSTEAFF	TGTGCCAGCAGCACGGGACAGAGGAGCACTGAAGCTTTCTTT